This TCR beta chain was captured in a study of control samples from healthy donors and cancer patients. This clone was recorded once. With 5 bases clipped from V and 4 bases from J, the junction kept 5 bases outside the gene matches. This CDR3 contains 14 residues. Germline-derived CDR1 and CDR2 are SGHAT and FQNNGV. Measured with immunoSEQ multiplex PCR; TCRdb has only the in-frame clones, and not every one. The profile shows 120,000 or so clones, around 94% of them singletons. The chain links TRBV11-2 to TRBJ2-3; TRBD2 agrees at 8 bases. Sequenced input: PBMCs. The TCR sequence derives from a man older than 75 with head and neck cancer. The CDR3 bases are TGTGCCAGCAGCCCGAGACTAGCGTCAGATACGCAGTATTTT. It specifies CASSPRLASDTQYF.